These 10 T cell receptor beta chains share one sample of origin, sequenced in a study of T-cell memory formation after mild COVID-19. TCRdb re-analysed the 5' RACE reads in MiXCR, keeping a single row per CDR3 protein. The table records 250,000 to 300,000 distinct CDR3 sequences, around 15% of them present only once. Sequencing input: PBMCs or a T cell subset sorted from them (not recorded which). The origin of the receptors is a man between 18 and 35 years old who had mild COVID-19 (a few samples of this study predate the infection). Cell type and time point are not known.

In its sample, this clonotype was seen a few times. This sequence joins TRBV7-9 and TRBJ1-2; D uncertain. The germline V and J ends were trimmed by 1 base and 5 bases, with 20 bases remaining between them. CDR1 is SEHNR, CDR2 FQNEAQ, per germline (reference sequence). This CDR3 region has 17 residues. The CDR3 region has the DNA TGTGCCAGCAGCTTAGTCGCGTCGGCAGACCTACGATATGGCTACACCTTC. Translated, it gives CASSLVASADLRYGYTF.

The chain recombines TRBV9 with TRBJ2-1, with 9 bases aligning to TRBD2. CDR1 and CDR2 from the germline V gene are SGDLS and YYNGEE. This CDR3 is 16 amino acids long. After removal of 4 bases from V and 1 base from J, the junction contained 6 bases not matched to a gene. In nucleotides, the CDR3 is TGTGCCAGCAGCCCGACGACTAGCGGATCCTACAATGAGCAGTTCTTC. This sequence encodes CASSPTTSGSYNEQFF.

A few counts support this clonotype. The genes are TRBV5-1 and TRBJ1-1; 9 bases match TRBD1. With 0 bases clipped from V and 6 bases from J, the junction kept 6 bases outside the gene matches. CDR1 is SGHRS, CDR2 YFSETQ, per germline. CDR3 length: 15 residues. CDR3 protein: CASSLEGQGGPEAFF. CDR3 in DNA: TGCGCCAGCAGCTTGGAGGGACAGGGAGGCCCTGAAGCTTTCTTT.

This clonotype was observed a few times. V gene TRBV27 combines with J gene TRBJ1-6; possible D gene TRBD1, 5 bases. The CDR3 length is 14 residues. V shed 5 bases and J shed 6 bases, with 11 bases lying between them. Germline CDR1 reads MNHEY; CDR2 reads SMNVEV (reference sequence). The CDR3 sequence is CASSGGARNSPLHF. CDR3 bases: TGTGCCAGCAGTGGTGGGGCCCGTAATTCACCCCTCCACTTT.

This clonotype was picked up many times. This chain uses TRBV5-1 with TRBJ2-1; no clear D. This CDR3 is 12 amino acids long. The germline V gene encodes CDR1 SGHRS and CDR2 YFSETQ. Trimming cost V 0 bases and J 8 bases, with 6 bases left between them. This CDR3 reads CASSLGGHEQFF. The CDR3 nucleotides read TGCGCCAGCAGCTTGGGTGGGCATGAGCAGTTCTTC.

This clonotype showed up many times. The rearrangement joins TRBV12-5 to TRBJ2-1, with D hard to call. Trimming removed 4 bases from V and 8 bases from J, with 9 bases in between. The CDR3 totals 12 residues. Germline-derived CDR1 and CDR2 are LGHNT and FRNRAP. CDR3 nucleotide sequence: TGTGCTAGTGGTTCCTTCTCCGATGAGCAGTTCTTC. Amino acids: CASGSFSDEQFF.

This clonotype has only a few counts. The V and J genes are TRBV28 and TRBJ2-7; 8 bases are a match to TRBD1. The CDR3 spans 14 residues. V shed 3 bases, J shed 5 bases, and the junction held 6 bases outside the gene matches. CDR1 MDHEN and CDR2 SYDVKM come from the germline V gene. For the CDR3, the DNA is TGTGCCAGCAGTTTGGCAGGGGGCCTACACGAGCAGTACGTC. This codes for CASSLAGGLHEQYV.

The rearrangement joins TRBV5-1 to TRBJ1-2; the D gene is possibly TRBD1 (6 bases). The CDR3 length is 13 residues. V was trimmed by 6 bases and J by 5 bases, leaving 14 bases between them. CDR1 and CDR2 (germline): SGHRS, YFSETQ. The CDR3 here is CASTRGGGYGYTF. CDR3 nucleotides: TGCGCCAGCACCAGGGGAGGGGGATATGGCTACACCTTC.

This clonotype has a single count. The CDR3 DNA sequence: TGTGCCAGTCGGGTCGAAGGGGCCACCGGGGAGCTGTTTTTT. Translation: CASRVEGATGELFF. The chain carries TRBV19 and TRBJ2-2; a possible D gene is TRBD1 (5 bases). CDR3 length equals 14 residues. CDR1 and CDR2 (germline): LNHDA, SQIVND (reference sequence). Trimming cost V 8 bases and J 4 bases, with 14 bases left between them.

CDR3 in DNA: TGCGCCAGCAGCTATGGAGACCGTGAAGCTTTCTTT. This sequence encodes CASSYGDREAFF. The chain couples TRBV5-1 to TRBJ1-1; no clear D. The CDR3 consists of 12 residues. V lost 3 bases and J lost 7, with 10 bases in between. CDR1 and CDR2 (germline): SGHRS, YFSETQ.